The 9 T cell receptor beta chains below come from one sample, sequenced in a study of shared clonotypes between healthy human individuals. Profiled with immunoSEQ multiplex PCR; TCRdb holds only in-frame clones, not every one. This table holds approximately 440,000 clones, approximately 77% found once. The sequenced sample consisted of PBMCs. These receptors were obtained from a woman between 40 and 55 years old in good health. Some clones in this sample may be carry-over from other donors' samples.

The table lists this clone with a count of one. The CDR3 is CAWRNLGLTYNEQFF. The CDR3 DNA reads as TGTGCCTGGAGGAACCTAGGACTAACCTACAATGAGCAGTTCTTC. The rearrangement uses TRBV30 and TRBJ2-1, with D tentatively TRBD2 (6 bases). The CDR3 runs to 15 residues. V was cut by 3 bases and J by 2 bases, with 14 bases left in between. Germline V gene data show CDR1 as GTSNPN and CDR2 as SVGIG (reference sequence).

Regarding this clone: Only one base separates this from a far larger clonotype, so it likely reflects a read error. The chain uses TRBV7-9 and TRBJ1-4; D is possibly TRBD1 (5 bases). CDR1 is SEHNR and CDR2 is FQNEAQ in the germline V gene (reference sequence). The CDR3 runs 15 residues. This chain's CDR3 is CASSTGDGTSEKLFF. In DNA, the CDR3 is TGTGCCAGCAGCACCGGGGACGGAACTAGTGAAAAACTGTTTTTT.

As concerns this clone: A far larger clone is just one base off, so this is likely a read error. This chain links TRBV29-1 with TRBJ2-3, with 9 bases aligning to TRBD2. J gave up 4 bases and V 4 bases, and 9 bases lay outside the gene matches. This CDR3 contains 15 residues. The germline CDR1 and CDR2 sequences are SQVTM and ANQGSEA. This chain's CDR3 is CSVGLAGEIADTQYF. The CDR3 nucleotides are TGCAGCGTTGGTTTAGCGGGAGAGATCGCAGATACGCAGTATTTT.

The chain is built from TRBV5-1 and TRBJ2-3, with 10 bases matching TRBD2. Germline CDR1 and CDR2: SGHRS and YFSETQ. Losses at the gene ends were 1 base for V and 5 bases for J; bases not matched to a gene: 4. CDR3 size: 15 residues. CDR3 in DNA: TGCGCCAGCAGCTTGACAGCGGGAGGGAGAGATACGCAGTATTTT. Translating gives CASSLTAGGRDTQYF.

This clone was detected once. V and J are TRBV5-1 and TRBJ2-1; D is perhaps TRBD1 (5 bases). V lost 3 bases and J lost 3, with 13 bases in between. Germline CDR1 is SGHRS and CDR2 is YFSETQ. The CDR3 is 15 residues long. The CDR3 DNA follows: TGCGCCAGCAGCTCGGACACGGTAGACTACAATGAGCAGTTCTTC. This codes for CASSSDTVDYNEQFF.

In its sample, this clone was seen many times. Other DNA sequences in this sample translate to the same CDR3. The genes are TRBV7-9 and TRBJ1-1; D perhaps matches TRBD1 (6 bases). Trimming took 1 base from V and 4 from J, leaving 7 bases between them. CDR1 is SEHNR, CDR2 FQNEAQ, per germline (reference sequence). This CDR3 comprises 13 residues. CDR3 sequence reads: CASSLEGGTEAFF. The CDR3 region has the DNA TGTGCCAGCAGCTTAGAAGGGGGCACTGAAGCTTTCTTT.

The V call is TRBV29-1, the J call TRBJ2-7; possibly TRBD1 or TRBD2 for D (7 bases each). Germline V gene data show CDR1 as SQVTM and CDR2 as ANQGSEA. This CDR3 spans 13 amino acids. V was trimmed by 4 bases and J by 4 bases, leaving 14 bases between them. CDR3 bases: TGCAGCGTTGGGGCAGGGGGAGGGTACGAGCAGTACTTC. This gives the protein CSVGAGGGYEQYF.

The J gene is TRBJ2-1, the V gene TRBV27, with D uncertain. The germline gives CDR1 MNHEY, CDR2 SMNVEV (reference sequence). Trimming removed 5 bases from V and 15 bases from J, with 20 bases in between. This CDR3 comprises 13 residues. In DNA form, the CDR3 reads TGTGCCAGCAGTACCCACCCTACAATTTCCCCGTTCTTC. Translated, it gives CASSTHPTISPFF.

Concerning this clone itself: Additional DNA sequences in this sample encode the identical CDR3. As DNA, the CDR3 is TGTGCCAGCAGCCTGCTCGGCGGCAGCACAGATACGCAGTATTTT. This sequence encodes CASSLLGGSTDTQYF. V and J are TRBV7-3 and TRBJ2-3; D remains unclear. Germline V gene sequence: CDR1 SGHTA, CDR2 FQGTGA. V lost 5 bases and J 0 bases, leaving 12 bases between the germline ends. This CDR3 contains 15 residues.